These 4 T cell receptor beta chains originate from one sample sequenced in a study of T cell responses to AZD1222 COVID-19 vaccine. Assay: immunoSEQ multiplex PCR; the TCRdb copy retains only in-frame clones and omits some. Of 140,000 or so clones listed, 92% are singletons. Sequencing was performed on peripheral blood, taken on day 0 of AZD1222 vaccination. All receptors derive from an adult in good health.

The V and J genes are TRBV5-1 and TRBJ2-7, with 14 bases lining up with TRBD2. J lost 5 bases, V lost 4 bases, and 11 bases had no gene match. Germline CDR1 and CDR2: SGHRS and YFSETQ. The CDR3 consists of 17 residues. DNA for the CDR3: TGCGCCAGCAGCATCGGACTAGCGGGAGGTGGTCCGGACGAGCAGTACTTC. This codes for CASSIGLAGGGPDEQYF.

The rearrangement links TRBV5-5 to TRBJ1-5, with 10 bases matching TRBD1. The CDR3 runs 15 residues. The ends lost 1 base at V and 7 bases at J; junction bases unmatched: 5. The germline gives CDR1 SGHKS, CDR2 YYEKEE (reference sequence). DNA of the CDR3: TGTGCCAGCAGCTTGCCGGGACAGGGGAACCAGCCCCAGCATTTT. This gives the protein CASSLPGQGNQPQHF. The variable domain in full, completed from reference TRBV5-5 and TRBJ1-5, reads DAGVTQSPTHLIKTRGQQVTLRCSPISGHKSVSWYQQVLGQGPQFIFQYYEKEERGRGNFPDRFSARQFPNYSSELNVNALLLGDSALYLCASSLPGQGNQPQHFGDGTRLSIL.

The chain uses TRBV21-1 and TRBJ2-5. TRBV21-1 is a listed pseudogene. The length of the CDR3 is 13 residues. CDR3 coding DNA: TGTGCCTCCCGGCCCCGGCTCGAAGAGACCCAGTACTTC. Protein product: CASRPRLEETQYF.

The chain employs TRBV6-5 and TRBJ1-1, with a tentative D call TRBD1 (5 bases). The CDR3 consists of 13 residues. Germline assignment: CDR1 MNHEY and CDR2 SVGAGI. V lost 2 bases, J lost 4 bases, and 8 bases lay in between. The DNA of the CDR3 is TGTGCCAGCAGTTACGGGGGTGCCACTGAAGCTTTCTTT. Encoded protein: CASSYGGATEAFF.